The T cell receptor (beta chain) described here comes from a study of spatial heterogeneity in lung cancer. Whole-study context: On average, each unique TCR and UMI combination appeared more than ten times in raw reads.

TCRdb independently ran MiXCR on the 5' RACE reads; one entry per CDR3 protein. The sample shows tens of thousands of distinct CDR3 sequences, roughly 5.5% of them seen only once. This clonotype came up many times. The V and J ends lost 3 bases and 2 bases, in that order; junction bases with no gene match: 6. The CDR3 has 15 residues. Germline V lookup: CDR1 LNHDA, CDR2 SQIVND (reference sequence). Time point here: sample taken at primary tumor resection. Whole RNA obtained from tumor, nontumor lung or frozen PBMC underwent sequencing without sorting. The gene calls are TRBV19 and TRBJ2-7, with TRBD1 matching over 8 bases. The sequencing used PBMCs, collected at surgery. The sequence was collected from a female donor with early-stage non-small cell lung cancer. The CDR3 spells CASSIVGTGPYEQYF. The CDR3 region has the DNA TGTGCCAGTAGTATCGTCGGGACAGGCCCCTACGAGCAGTACTTC.